The 21 T cell receptor beta chains below all came from one sample that was sequenced in a study of blood T cells in healthy people across ages. Primers used in a second PCR of roughly 7 to 12 cycles were a sample-barcoded 5' primer and a J-beta primer mix. One entry per CDR3 protein, called by TCRdb with MiXCR from the 5' RACE reads. Altogether some 1.6 million distinct CDR3 sequences are present, about 31% being singletons, with the ten largest covering around 11%. The sample was blood. The receptor source for this set is a woman aged 30 to 39 in good health.

The chain carries TRBV24-1 and TRBJ1-5; possible D gene TRBD1, 5 bases. Trimming left V 3 bases short and J 3 bases short, with 14 bases between. Germline V gene lookup returns CDR1 KGHDR and CDR2 SFDVKD. The CDR3 contains 16 residues. CDR3 sequence reads: CATSDTLTDFNQPQHF. The DNA for the CDR3 is TGTGCCACCAGTGATACTTTGACAGATTTCAATCAGCCCCAGCATTTT.

This clonotype was observed a handful of times. The chain couples TRBV20-1 to TRBJ2-7; perhaps TRBD1 as D (6 bases). V shed 6 bases and J shed 2 bases, with 14 bases lying between them. Germline V gene sequence: CDR1 DFQATT, CDR2 SNEGSKA (reference sequence). This CDR3 is built from 13 residues. CDR3 bases: TGCAGTGCCGTCCGGGACATAGCCTACGAGCAGTACTTC. It is translated as CSAVRDIAYEQYF.

The chain recombines TRBV3-1 with TRBJ2-3; unclear D gene. The CDR3 is 15 amino acids. CDR1 and CDR2 from the germline V gene are LGHDT and YNNKEL (reference sequence). The germline V and J ends were trimmed by 0 bases and 2 bases, with 9 bases remaining between them. CDR3 amino acids: CASSQEGRYTDTQYF. The CDR3 DNA is TGTGCCAGCAGCCAAGAGGGCAGGTACACAGATACGCAGTATTTT.

The rearrangement links TRBV20-1 to TRBJ1-2; tentative D call: TRBD1 (5 bases). The CDR3 covers 14 residues. Germline V CDR1 and CDR2: DFQATT, SNEGSKA (reference sequence). Deletions cut 1 base from V and 5 bases from J, with 14 bases between. This CDR3 is CSARVSGTLYGYTF. Here the CDR3 DNA reads TGCAGTGCTAGAGTTTCCGGGACTCTTTATGGCTACACCTTC.

This chain uses TRBV5-1 with TRBJ2-6; no clear D gene. The V gene's germline CDR1 is SGHRS and CDR2 YFSETQ. Between the trimmed V and J ends, which lost 2 bases and 0 bases, there was a span of 15 bases. The length of the CDR3 is 18 residues. For the CDR3, the DNA is TGCGCCAGCAGCTTTCCGACCGCTACTCTCTCTGGGGCCAACGTCCTGACTTTC. As protein: CASSFPTATLSGANVLTF.

Only a few counts were recorded for this clonotype. This sequence joins TRBV4-1 and TRBJ2-1; 7 bases agree with TRBD2. CDR1 is MGHRA, CDR2 YSYEKL, per germline. This CDR3 region has 12 residues. The ends lost 0 bases at V and 12 bases at J; junction bases unmatched: 2. CDR3 protein: CASSQERTRQFF. In nucleotides, the CDR3 is TGCGCCAGCAGCCAAGAGAGGACTAGGCAGTTCTTC.

This clonotype was picked up a small number of times. This chain uses TRBV7-6 with TRBJ2-3; 14 positions match TRBD2. Trimming removed 5 bases from V and 0 bases from J; junction bases left unmatched: 7. The CDR3 covers 18 residues. Germline loops: CDR1 SGHVS, CDR2 FNYEAQ. CDR3 nucleotide sequence: TGTGCCAGCAGCCCGGGACTAGCGGGAGTCGGAAGCACAGATACGCAGTATTTT. Encoded protein: CASSPGLAGVGSTDTQYF.

This clonotype was observed many times. The chain joins TRBV29-1 to TRBJ2-1, with a possible D match to TRBD1 (6 bases). Trimming left V 1 base short and J 0 bases short, with 10 bases between. Germline CDR1 reads SQVTM; CDR2 reads ANQGSEA. The length of the CDR3 is 15 residues. The CDR3, as DNA: TGCAGCGTTGAAGGCCGGGACAACTCCTACAATGAGCAGTTCTTC. Residues: CSVEGRDNSYNEQFF.

This clonotype was observed once. This chain uses TRBV10-2 with TRBJ2-7; the D gene is possibly TRBD2 (6 bases). There are 15 residues in the CDR3. The V gene lost 5 bases and the J gene lost 2 bases, with 16 bases spanning the gap. Germline-derived CDR1 and CDR2 are WSHSY and SAAADI. The CDR3 DNA sequence: TGCGCCAGCAGTAAGATAGGTAGCGGAACCTACGAGCAGTACTTC. This sequence encodes CASSKIGSGTYEQYF.

This chain connects TRBV2 to TRBJ2-7; 8 bases agree with TRBD2. V lost 6 bases, J lost 0 bases, and 4 bases stayed unmatched. CDR1 is SNHLY, CDR2 FYNNEI, per germline. The CDR3 runs 14 residues. The CDR3 bases are TGTGCCAGCAGAAGTAGCGGGAACTCCTACGAGCAGTACTTC. Translated, it gives CASRSSGNSYEQYF.

The rearrangement joins TRBV20-1 to TRBJ2-5; D ambiguous. CDR1 is DFQATT and CDR2 is SNEGSKA in the germline V gene (reference sequence). Trimming pared 3 bases from V and 3 bases from J, leaving 5 bases between. CDR3 size: 11 residues. This CDR3 is CSASAKETQYF. CDR3 nucleotide sequence: TGCAGTGCTAGTGCAAAAGAGACCCAGTACTTC.

The CDR3 DNA reads TGCAGTGCTAGCCCCCGGGACAGGGATCCTGGCGATGAAAAACTGTTTTTT. Its protein product is CSASPRDRDPGDEKLFF. The J gene is TRBJ1-4, the V gene TRBV20-1; 9 positions match TRBD1. CDR1 is DFQATT and CDR2 is SNEGSKA in the germline V gene (reference sequence). Trimming at V came to 3 bases and at J to 6 bases, leaving 14 bases not matched to a gene. The CDR3 extends over 17 amino acids.

This clonotype was counted a single time. No DNA is shown, since the ends of the CDR3 on it are uncertain; the CDR3 is the one TCRdb lists. The V and J genes are TRBV5-8 and TRBJ2-6; TRBD1 reflects the table's D call only, with no check against the DNA. Germline CDR1 and CDR2: SGHTS and YDEGEE. The CDR3 length equals 17 residues, ends included. CDR3 loop: CASSLWGQGTGANVRTF.

At least ten counts were recorded for this clonotype. This chain links TRBV6-1 with TRBJ1-5; no firm D call. The CDR3 sequence is 16 residues long. With 0 bases removed from V and 3 bases from J, the gap between germline ends came to 12 bases. Germline assignment: CDR1 MNHNS and CDR2 SASEGT. The CDR3 DNA follows: TGTGCCAGCAGTGAAGCCCCCCCCCACCTCAATCAGCCCCAGCATTTT. Its translation is CASSEAPPHLNQPQHF.

The chain joins TRBV4-1 to TRBJ2-7, with a possible D match to TRBD2 (7 bases). V was pared by 5 bases and J by 5 bases, with 22 bases between. Germline CDR1 reads MGHRA; CDR2 reads YSYEKL. The length of the CDR3 is 16 residues. CDR3 DNA sequence: TGCGCCAGCAGCTCAGTACGGGGGGCCCTTGAGAACGAGCAGTACTTC. Protein sequence: CASSSVRGALENEQYF.

The sample holds a few counts of this clonotype. The chain links TRBV12-3 or TRBV12-4 to TRBJ2-7; TRBD1 might be the D (5 bases). The ends were cut back, 5 bases at V and 2 bases at J, with 10 bases in the middle. CDR3 length: 13 residues. For the CDR3, the DNA is TGTGCCAGCAGTGTAGACAGAACCTACGAGCAGTACTTC. Its protein product is CASSVDRTYEQYF.

As to this clonotype: A much larger clonotype is one base distant, so this may be a read error. The gene calls are TRBV27 and TRBJ1-2, with TRBD1 matching 7 bases. Germline V CDR1 and CDR2: MNHEY, SMNVEV (reference sequence). The CDR3 sequence is 13 residues long. The CDR3 spells CTSSLSGGYGYTF. The CDR3 nucleotides read TGTACCAGCAGTTTATCAGGGGGCTATGGCTACACCTTC.

This clonotype showed up just once. This chain links TRBV24-1 with TRBJ2-2, with D possibly being TRBD1 or TRBD2 (5 bases each). V lost 6 bases, J lost 2 bases, and 18 bases lay in between. Germline V lookup: CDR1 KGHDR, CDR2 SFDVKD. This CDR3 contains 17 residues. CDR3 protein: CATSNQPGRGNTGELFF. The CDR3 DNA follows: TGTGCCACCAGTAACCAACCGGGACGAGGCAACACCGGGGAGCTGTTTTTT.

This clonotype was detected only once. The chain uses TRBV15 and TRBJ2-2, with no clear D. The CDR3 runs 13 residues. V lost 0 bases, J lost 6 bases, and 5 bases lay in between. CDR1 is LNHNV and CDR2 is YYDKDF in the germline V gene (reference sequence). CDR3 loop: CATSRDSSGELFF. Here the CDR3 DNA reads TGTGCCACCAGCAGAGATTCTTCCGGGGAGCTGTTTTTT.

CDR3 DNA sequence: TGTGCCATCAGTGTTCGGCTAGCGGGGGATGTGAACACCGGGGAGCTGTTTTTT. Translating gives CAISVRLAGDVNTGELFF. This chain links TRBV10-3 with TRBJ2-2; the match to TRBD2 covers 10 bases. The trim removed 4 bases at V and 1 base at J, leaving 9 bases unmatched. Germline V gives CDR1 ENHRY, CDR2 SYGVKD. The CDR3 contains 18 residues.

This chain uses TRBV20-1 with TRBJ1-6; a possible D gene is TRBD1 (5 bases). Trimming pared 3 bases from V and 6 bases from J, leaving 15 bases between. CDR1 is DFQATT and CDR2 is SNEGSKA in the germline V gene (reference sequence). The CDR3 totals 15 residues. This CDR3 reads CSARPGRGGNSPLHF. CDR3 sequence (DNA): TGCAGTGCTAGGCCCGGGAGGGGCGGTAATTCACCCCTCCACTTT.